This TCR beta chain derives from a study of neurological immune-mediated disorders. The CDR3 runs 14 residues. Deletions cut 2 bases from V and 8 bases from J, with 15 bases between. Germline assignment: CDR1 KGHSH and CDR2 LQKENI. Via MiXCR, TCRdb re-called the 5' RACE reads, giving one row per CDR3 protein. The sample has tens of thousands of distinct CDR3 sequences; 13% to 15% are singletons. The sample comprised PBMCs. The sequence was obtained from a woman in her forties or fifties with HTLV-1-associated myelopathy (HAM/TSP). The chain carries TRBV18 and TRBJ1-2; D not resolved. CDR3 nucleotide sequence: TGTGCCAGCTCACCAACGGGGTTAAGATCCGGCTACACCTTC. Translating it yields CASSPTGLRSGYTF.